The 18 T cell receptor beta chains presented below share a single source sample, sequenced in a study of blood T cell repertoires in COVID-19. Generated by immunoSEQ multiplex PCR, the TCRdb table keeps only in-frame clones and is missing some. The data hold over 300,000 clones, with around 83% observed a single time. Sequenced material: peripheral blood. Receptor source: a woman aged 45 to 65 with acute or convalescent COVID-19.

The chain joins TRBV9 to TRBJ2-1, with TRBD1 matching over 11 bases. V gave up 4 bases and J gave up 4 bases; unmatched junction bases: 4. The CDR3 loop spans 15 amino acids. Germline V gene sequence: CDR1 SGDLS, CDR2 YYNGEE. The CDR3 DNA is TGTGCCAGCAGCTTGGGACAGGGGGGGTACAATGAGCAGTTCTTC. Its translation: CASSLGQGGYNEQFF.

CDR3 residues: CSASVQGQGNGYTF. CDR3 in DNA: TGCAGTGCTAGTGTACAGGGACAGGGGAATGGCTACACCTTC. This chain joins TRBV20-1 and TRBJ1-2, with TRBD1 matching over 10 bases. Germline V gene data show CDR1 as DFQATT and CDR2 as SNEGSKA (reference sequence). This CDR3 is built from 14 residues. Trimming cost V 3 bases and J 6 bases; bases outside gene matches: 7.

The chain couples TRBV2 to TRBJ2-5; 9 positions agree with TRBD2. The CDR3 is 15 amino acids. The germline CDR1 and CDR2 sequences are SNHLY and FYNNEI. J gave up 1 base and V 7 bases, and 7 bases lay outside the gene matches. In nucleotides, the CDR3 is TGTGCCAGCAAGGGAGCGGGAGGTATCCAAGAGACCCAGTACTTC. Protein sequence: CASKGAGGIQETQYF. The variable domain in full, with the rest retrieved from reference TRBV2 and TRBJ2-5, is EPEVTQTPSHQVTQMGQEVILRCVPISNHLYFYWYRQILGQKVEFLVSFYNNEISEKSEIFDDQFSVERPDGSNFTLKIRSTKLEDSAMYFCASKGAGGIQETQYFGPGTRLLVL.

The chain is built from TRBV11-2 and TRBJ1-1; D remains unclear. With 1 base removed from V and 4 bases from J, the gap between germline ends came to 7 bases. The CDR3 loop spans 13 amino acids. Germline V gene data show CDR1 as SGHAT and CDR2 as FQNNGV. CDR3 region: CASSLGDFTEAFF. The CDR3 DNA is TGTGCCAGCAGCTTAGGAGACTTCACTGAAGCTTTCTTT.

This clone was picked up one time. The V call is TRBV4-1, the J call TRBJ1-1; D gene ambiguous. The V end lost 11 bases, the J end lost 1 base, and 11 bases lay between the germline ends. The CDR3 extends over 12 amino acids. Germline CDR1 MGHRA, CDR2 YSYEKL. This CDR3 reads CAAAAKNTEAFF. CDR3 nucleotides: TGCGCCGCGGCCGCGAAGAACACTGAAGCTTTCTTT.

The chain has TRBV7-2 and TRBJ2-5; TRBD2 matches at 8 bases. Germline CDR1 and CDR2: SGHTA and FQGNSA. Losses at the gene ends were 5 bases for V and 4 bases for J; bases not matched to a gene: 12. The CDR3 totals 16 residues. Written as DNA, the CDR3 is TGTGCCAGCAGCCCTCGGAGCGGGGCGGGGGGAGAGACCCAGTACTTC. This sequence encodes CASSPRSGAGGETQYF.

The rearrangement links TRBV27 to TRBJ2-7; 12 bases map to TRBD1. Germline V lookup: CDR1 MNHEY, CDR2 SMNVEV (reference sequence). The CDR3 spans 17 residues. V lost 5 bases and J lost 1; bases outside the gene matches: 9. The CDR3 sequence: CASSPGQGASGSYEQYV. As DNA, the CDR3 is TGTGCCAGCAGTCCGGGACAGGGGGCGTCGGGGTCCTACGAGCAGTACGTC.

This chain links TRBV13 with TRBJ1-3; D unresolved. Germline values: CDR1 PRHDT, CDR2 FYEKMQ (reference sequence). The CDR3 extends over 12 amino acids. Trimming took off 0 bases at V and 8 bases at J, with 5 bases between the two ends. The CDR3 bases are TGTGCCAGCAGCTTAGGGCCGGACACCATATATTTT. Its translation is CASSLGPDTIYF.

The V call is TRBV6-5, the J call TRBJ1-2; the match to TRBD1 covers 8 bases. The junction had 4 bases not matched to a gene; V was cut back by 8 bases and J by 5 bases. This CDR3 contains 12 residues. The germline CDR1 and CDR2 sequences are MNHEY and SVGAGI. As DNA, the CDR3 is TGTGCCAGCGGACAGGGCGGATATGGCTACACCTTC. This sequence encodes CASGQGGYGYTF.

CDR3 bases: TGCGCCAGCAGCCACCCCGGGACAGGGGGCAGTGAAAAACTGTTTTTT. It encodes CASSHPGTGGSEKLFF. The chain employs TRBV4-1 and TRBJ1-4, with 12 bases matching TRBD1. V lost 3 bases and J lost 7; bases outside the gene matches: 6. CDR1 is MGHRA and CDR2 is YSYEKL in the germline V gene. This CDR3 comprises 16 residues.

This clone has a handful of counts. The same CDR3 is also encoded by other DNA sequences in this sample. The chain carries TRBV9 and TRBJ2-1, with 10 bases identical to TRBD2. The CDR3 length is 15 residues. V trimming: 3 bases; J trimming: 5 bases; junction bases outside the gene matches: 5. Germline V gene lookup returns CDR1 SGDLS and CDR2 YYNGEE. The CDR3 nucleotides are TGTGCCAGCAGCGCCCTAGCGGGAGACAACAATGAGCAGTTCTTC. Translation: CASSALAGDNNEQFF.

The chain carries TRBV30 and TRBJ2-7, with D tentatively TRBD1 (6 bases). CDR1 and CDR2 from the germline V gene are GTSNPN and SVGIG (reference sequence). This CDR3 has 13 residues. Trimming left V 3 bases short and J 6 bases short, with 15 bases between. The CDR3 DNA sequence: TGTGCCTGGAGACAGGGCCAGAAAGGCGAGCAGTACGTC. Translating gives CAWRQGQKGEQYV.

This chain connects TRBV6-5 to TRBJ2-5; D unresolved. This CDR3 contains 16 residues. Germline V CDR1 and CDR2: MNHEY, SVGAGI. V was shortened by 0 bases and J by 0 bases, with 11 bases between the two germline ends. CDR3 in amino acids: CASSYSIFGNQETQYF. The DNA of the CDR3 is TGTGCCAGCAGTTACTCGATTTTTGGCAACCAAGAGACCCAGTACTTC.

J is TRBJ2-1 and V is TRBV5-1; 10 bases agree with TRBD2. Germline assignment: CDR1 SGHRS and CDR2 YFSETQ. The V gene end was trimmed by 4 bases and the J gene end by 7 bases; junction bases not matched to a gene: 11. This CDR3 has 16 amino acids. The CDR3 loop reads CASSLYLAGEGNEQFF. As DNA, the CDR3 is TGCGCCAGCAGCCTTTACCTAGCGGGAGAAGGAAATGAGCAGTTCTTC.

The chain recombines TRBV19 with TRBJ1-2; the D is unclear. The CDR3 runs 16 residues. The V gene's germline CDR1 is LNHDA and CDR2 SQIVND (reference sequence). Trimming took 4 bases from V and 5 from J, leaving 20 bases between them. The CDR3 is CASSRGDLDGGYGYTF. Written as DNA, the CDR3 is TGTGCCAGTAGTAGAGGAGACTTGGACGGCGGGTATGGCTACACCTTC.

V is TRBV3-1 (or the pseudogene TRBV3-2) and J is TRBJ1-3, with D tentatively TRBD1 (5 bases). There are 13 residues in the CDR3. The V gene's germline CDR1 is LGHDT and CDR2 YNNKEL (reference sequence). Between the trimmed V and J ends, which lost 0 bases and 10 bases, there was a span of 10 bases. CDR3 sequence: CASSQETRGTIYF. DNA of the CDR3: TGTGCCAGCAGCCAAGAAACCCGGGGGACCATATATTTT.

The chain recombines TRBV27 with TRBJ2-7; 12 nucleotides match TRBD1. Per germline, CDR1 MNHEY and CDR2 SMNVEV (reference sequence). CDR3 size: 13 residues. Germline trimming cut 8 bases from V and 5 bases from J; bases unmatched to any gene: 4. CDR3 in amino acids: CASAGQGAHEQYF. The DNA of the CDR3 is TGTGCCAGCGCGGGACAGGGGGCCCACGAGCAGTACTTC.

The J gene is TRBJ1-2, the V gene TRBV10-3; D is uncertain. The V end lost 6 bases, the J end lost 8 bases, and 10 bases lay between the germline ends. CDR1 ENHRY and CDR2 SYGVKD come from the germline V gene. This CDR3 is 11 amino acids long. Here the CDR3 reads CAISVGGGYTF. CDR3 coding DNA: TGTGCCATCAGCGTGGGAGGCGGCTACACCTTC.